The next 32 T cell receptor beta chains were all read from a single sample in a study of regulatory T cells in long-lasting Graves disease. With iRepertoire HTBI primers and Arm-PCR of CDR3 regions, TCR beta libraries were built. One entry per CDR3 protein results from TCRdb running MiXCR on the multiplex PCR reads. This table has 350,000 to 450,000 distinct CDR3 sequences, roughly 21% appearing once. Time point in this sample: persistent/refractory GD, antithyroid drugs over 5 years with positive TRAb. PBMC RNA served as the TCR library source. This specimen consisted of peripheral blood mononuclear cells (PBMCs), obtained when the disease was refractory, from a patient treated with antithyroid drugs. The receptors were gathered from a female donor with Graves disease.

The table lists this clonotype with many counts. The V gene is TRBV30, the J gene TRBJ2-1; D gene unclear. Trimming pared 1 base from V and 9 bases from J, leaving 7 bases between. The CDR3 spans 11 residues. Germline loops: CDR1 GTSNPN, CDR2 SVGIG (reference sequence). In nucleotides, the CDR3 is TGTGCCTGGAGTGATAGATCTGAGCAGTTCTTC. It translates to CAWSDRSEQFF.

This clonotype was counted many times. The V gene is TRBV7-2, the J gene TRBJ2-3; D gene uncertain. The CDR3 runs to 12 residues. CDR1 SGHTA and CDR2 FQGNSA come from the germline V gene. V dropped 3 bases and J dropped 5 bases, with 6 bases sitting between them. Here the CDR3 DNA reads TGTGCCAGCAGCTTCGACGGAGATACGCAGTATTTT. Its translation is CASSFDGDTQYF. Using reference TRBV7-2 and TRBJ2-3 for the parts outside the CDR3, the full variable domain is GAGVSQSPSNKVTEKGKDVELRCDPISGHTALYWYRQSLGQGLEFLIYFQGNSAPDKSGLPSDRFSAERTGGSVSTLTIQRTQQEDSAVYLCASSFDGDTQYFGPGTRLTVL.

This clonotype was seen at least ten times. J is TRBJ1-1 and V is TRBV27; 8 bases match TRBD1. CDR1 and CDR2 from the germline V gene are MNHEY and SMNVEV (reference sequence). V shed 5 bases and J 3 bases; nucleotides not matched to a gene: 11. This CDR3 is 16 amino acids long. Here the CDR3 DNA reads TGTGCCAGCAGTCCATCGCAGGGGGCGATAGACACTGAAGCTTTCTTT. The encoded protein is CASSPSQGAIDTEAFF.

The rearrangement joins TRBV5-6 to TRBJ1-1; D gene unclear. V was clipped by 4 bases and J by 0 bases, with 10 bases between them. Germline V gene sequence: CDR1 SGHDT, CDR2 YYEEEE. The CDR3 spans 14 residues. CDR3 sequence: CASSPWTVNTEAFF. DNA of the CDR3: TGTGCCAGCAGCCCGTGGACGGTGAACACTGAAGCTTTCTTT.

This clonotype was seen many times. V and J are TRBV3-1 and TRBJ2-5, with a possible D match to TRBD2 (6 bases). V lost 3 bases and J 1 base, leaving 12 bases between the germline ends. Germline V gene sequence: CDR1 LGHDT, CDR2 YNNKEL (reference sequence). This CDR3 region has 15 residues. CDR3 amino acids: CASSQRRGPQETQYF. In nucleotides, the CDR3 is TGTGCCAGCAGCCAGCGGCGGGGACCCCAAGAGACCCAGTACTTC.

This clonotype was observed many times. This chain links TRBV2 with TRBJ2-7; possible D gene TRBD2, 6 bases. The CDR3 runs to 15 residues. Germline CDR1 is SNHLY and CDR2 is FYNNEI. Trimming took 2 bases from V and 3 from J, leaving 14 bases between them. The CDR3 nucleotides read TGTGCCAGCAGTGAAAGAGTAGCGGAGCACTACGAGCAGTACTTC. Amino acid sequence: CASSERVAEHYEQYF.

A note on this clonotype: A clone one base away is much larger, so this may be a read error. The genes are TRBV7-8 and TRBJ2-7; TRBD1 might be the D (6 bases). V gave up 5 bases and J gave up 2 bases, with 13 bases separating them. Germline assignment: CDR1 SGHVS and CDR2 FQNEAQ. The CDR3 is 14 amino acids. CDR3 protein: CASSQGLNPYEQYF. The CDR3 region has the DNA TGTGCCAGCAGCCAGGGGCTAAACCCCTACGAGCAGTACTTC.

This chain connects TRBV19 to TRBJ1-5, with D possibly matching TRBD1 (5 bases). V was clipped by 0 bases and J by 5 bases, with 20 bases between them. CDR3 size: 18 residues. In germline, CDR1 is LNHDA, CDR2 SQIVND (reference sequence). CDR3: CASSIDRQGGSGDQPQHF. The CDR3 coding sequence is TGTGCCAGTAGTATAGATCGGCAGGGAGGAAGTGGTGATCAGCCCCAGCATTTT.

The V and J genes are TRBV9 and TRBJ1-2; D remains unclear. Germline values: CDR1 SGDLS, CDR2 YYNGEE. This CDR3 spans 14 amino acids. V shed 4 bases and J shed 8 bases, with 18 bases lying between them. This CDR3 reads CASSTLTLEPGYTF. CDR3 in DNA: TGTGCCAGCAGCACTCTTACCCTCGAACCCGGCTACACCTTC.

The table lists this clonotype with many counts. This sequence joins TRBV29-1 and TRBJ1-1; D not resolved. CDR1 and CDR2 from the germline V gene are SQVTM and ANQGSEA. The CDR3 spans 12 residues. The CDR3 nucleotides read TGCAGTGCGGCCAAGGAGAACACTGAAGCTTTCTTT. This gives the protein CSAAKENTEAFF.

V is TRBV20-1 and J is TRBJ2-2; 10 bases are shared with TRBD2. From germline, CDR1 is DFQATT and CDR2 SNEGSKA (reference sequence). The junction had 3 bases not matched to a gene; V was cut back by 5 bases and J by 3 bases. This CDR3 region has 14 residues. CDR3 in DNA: TGCAGTGCTCGGACTAGCGGATACACCGGGGAGCTGTTTTTT. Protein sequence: CSARTSGYTGELFF.

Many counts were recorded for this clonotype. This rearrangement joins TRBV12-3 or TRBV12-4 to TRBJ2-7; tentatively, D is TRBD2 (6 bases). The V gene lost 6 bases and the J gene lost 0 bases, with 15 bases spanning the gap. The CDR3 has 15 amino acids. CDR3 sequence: CASSPLAPSSYEQYF. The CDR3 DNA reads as TGTGCCAGCAGCCCGCTAGCGCCGAGCTCCTACGAGCAGTACTTC.

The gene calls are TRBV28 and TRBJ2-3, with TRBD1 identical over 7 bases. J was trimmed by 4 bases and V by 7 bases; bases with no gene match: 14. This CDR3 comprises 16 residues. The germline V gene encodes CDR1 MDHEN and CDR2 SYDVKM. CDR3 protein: CASNQGGHLGSDTQYF. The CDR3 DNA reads TGTGCCAGCAACCAAGGGGGCCATCTGGGGTCAGATACGCAGTATTTT.

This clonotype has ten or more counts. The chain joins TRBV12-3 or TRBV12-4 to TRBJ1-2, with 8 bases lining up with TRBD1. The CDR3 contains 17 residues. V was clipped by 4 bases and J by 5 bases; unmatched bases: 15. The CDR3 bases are TGTGCCAGCAGTTCCTGCCTGGACAGGGAAGTTTGTTATGGCTACACCTTC. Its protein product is CASSSCLDREVCYGYTF.

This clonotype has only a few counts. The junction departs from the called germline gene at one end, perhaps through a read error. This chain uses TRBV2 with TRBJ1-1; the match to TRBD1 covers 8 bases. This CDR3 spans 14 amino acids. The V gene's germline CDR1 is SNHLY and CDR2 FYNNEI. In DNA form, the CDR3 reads TGTGCCAGCAGTGTCCGGACAGGGACCGTTGAAGCTCTCTTT. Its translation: CASSVRTGTVEALF.

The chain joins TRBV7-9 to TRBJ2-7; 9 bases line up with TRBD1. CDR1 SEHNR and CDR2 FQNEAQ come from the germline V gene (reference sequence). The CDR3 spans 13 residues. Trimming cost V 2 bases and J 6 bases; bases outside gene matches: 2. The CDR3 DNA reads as TGTGCCAGCAGCTTAAGGACAGGGGTCGAGCAGTACTTC. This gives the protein CASSLRTGVEQYF.

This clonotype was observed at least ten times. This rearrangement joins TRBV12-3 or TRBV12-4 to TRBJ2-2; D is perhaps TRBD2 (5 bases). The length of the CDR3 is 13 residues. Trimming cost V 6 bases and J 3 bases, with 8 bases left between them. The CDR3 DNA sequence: TGTGCCAGCAGACTAGGGTACACCGGGGAGCTGTTTTTT. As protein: CASRLGYTGELFF.

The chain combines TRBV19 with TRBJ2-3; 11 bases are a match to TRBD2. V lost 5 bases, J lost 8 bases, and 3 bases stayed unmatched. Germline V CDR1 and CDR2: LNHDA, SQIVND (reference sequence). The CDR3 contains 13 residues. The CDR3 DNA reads TGTGCCAGTAGTGCGGGGACTAGCGGTACGCAGTATTTT. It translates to CASSAGTSGTQYF.

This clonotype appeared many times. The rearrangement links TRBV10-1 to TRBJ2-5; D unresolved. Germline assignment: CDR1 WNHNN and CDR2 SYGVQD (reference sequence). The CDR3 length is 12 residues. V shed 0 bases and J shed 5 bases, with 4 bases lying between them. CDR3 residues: CASSESFETQYF. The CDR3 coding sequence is TGCGCCAGCAGTGAGTCTTTCGAGACCCAGTACTTC.

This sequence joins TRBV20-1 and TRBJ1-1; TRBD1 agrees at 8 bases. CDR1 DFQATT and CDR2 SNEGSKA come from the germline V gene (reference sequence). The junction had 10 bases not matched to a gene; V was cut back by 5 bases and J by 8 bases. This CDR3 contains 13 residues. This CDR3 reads CSADTGGSMEAFF. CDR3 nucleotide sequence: TGCAGTGCTGACACAGGGGGAAGTATGGAAGCTTTCTTT.

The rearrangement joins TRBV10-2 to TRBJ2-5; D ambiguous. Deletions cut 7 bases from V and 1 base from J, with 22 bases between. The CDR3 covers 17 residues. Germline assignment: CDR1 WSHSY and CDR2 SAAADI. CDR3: CASIGTSRGITQETQYF. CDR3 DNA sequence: TGCGCCAGCATTGGTACCTCCCGTGGGATAACCCAAGAGACCCAGTACTTC.

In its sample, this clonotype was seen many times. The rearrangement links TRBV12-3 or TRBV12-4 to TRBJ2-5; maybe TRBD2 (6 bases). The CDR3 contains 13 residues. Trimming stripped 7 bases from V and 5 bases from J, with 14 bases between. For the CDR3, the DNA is TGTGCCAGCAACTTGCGGGGCGGGGAGACCCAGTACTTC. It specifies CASNLRGGETQYF.

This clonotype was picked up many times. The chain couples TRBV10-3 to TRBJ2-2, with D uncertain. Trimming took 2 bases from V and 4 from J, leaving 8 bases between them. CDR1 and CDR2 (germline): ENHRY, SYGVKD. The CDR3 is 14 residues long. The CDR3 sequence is CAISELGTTGELFF. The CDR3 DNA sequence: TGTGCCATCAGTGAGCTGGGAACCACCGGGGAGCTGTTTTTT.

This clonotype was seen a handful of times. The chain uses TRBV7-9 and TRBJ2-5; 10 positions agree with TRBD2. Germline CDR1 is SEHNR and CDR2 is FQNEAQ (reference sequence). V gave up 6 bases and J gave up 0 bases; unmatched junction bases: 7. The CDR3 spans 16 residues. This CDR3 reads CASRAGTSVYQETQYF. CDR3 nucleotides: TGTGCCAGCAGAGCCGGGACTAGCGTATACCAAGAGACCCAGTACTTC.

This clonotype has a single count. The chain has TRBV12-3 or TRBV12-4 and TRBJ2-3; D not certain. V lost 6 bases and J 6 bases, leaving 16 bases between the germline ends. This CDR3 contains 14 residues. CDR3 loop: CASRVGSILDTQYF. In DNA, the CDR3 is TGTGCCAGCAGGGTGGGCAGCATCCTGGATACGCAGTATTTT.

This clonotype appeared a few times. The CDR3 sequence: CASSPQPGTAGTGELFF. CDR3 in DNA: TGTGCCAGCTCACCACAGCCCGGGACAGCGGGGACCGGGGAGCTGTTTTTT. The gene calls are TRBV18 and TRBJ2-2; TRBD1 or TRBD2 may be the D gene (7 bases each). The CDR3 length is 17 residues. V was cut by 1 base and J by 5 bases, with 17 bases left in between. Looked up from germline, CDR1 is KGHSH and CDR2 is LQKENI.

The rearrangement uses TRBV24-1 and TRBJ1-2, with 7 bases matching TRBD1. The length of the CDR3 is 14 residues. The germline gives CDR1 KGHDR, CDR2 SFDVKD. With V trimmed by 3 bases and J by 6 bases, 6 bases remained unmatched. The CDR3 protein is CATSDLGTAHGYTF. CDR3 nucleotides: TGTGCCACCAGTGATCTGGGGACAGCGCATGGCTACACCTTC.

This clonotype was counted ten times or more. The CDR3 reads CASNPTTSGGHEQYF. The CDR3, as DNA: TGCGCCAGCAACCCCACGACCAGCGGCGGCCACGAGCAGTACTTC. The chain has TRBV5-1 and TRBJ2-7, with D tentatively TRBD2 (5 bases). V dropped 6 bases and J dropped 5 bases, with 21 bases sitting between them. Germline CDR1 is SGHRS and CDR2 is YFSETQ. CDR3 length equals 15 residues. The complete variable domain, with remaining parts taken from reference TRBV5-1 and TRBJ2-7, reads KAGVTQTPRYLIKTRGQQVTLSCSPISGHRSVSWYQQTPGQGLQFLFEYFSETQRNKGNFPGRFSGRQFSNSRSEMNVSTLELGDSALYLCASNPTTSGGHEQYFGPGTRLTVT.

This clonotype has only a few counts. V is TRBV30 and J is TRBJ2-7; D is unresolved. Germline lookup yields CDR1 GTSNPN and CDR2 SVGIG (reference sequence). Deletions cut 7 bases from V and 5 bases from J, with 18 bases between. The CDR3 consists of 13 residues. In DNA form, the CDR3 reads TGTGCCTCACGACATTACCCACTGAACGAGCAGTACTTC. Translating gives CASRHYPLNEQYF.

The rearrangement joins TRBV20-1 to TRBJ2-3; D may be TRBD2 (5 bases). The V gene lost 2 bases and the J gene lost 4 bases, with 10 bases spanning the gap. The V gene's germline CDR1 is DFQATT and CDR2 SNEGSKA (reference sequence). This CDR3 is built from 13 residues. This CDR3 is CSARWENSDTQYF. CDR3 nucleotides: TGCAGTGCTAGATGGGAGAACTCAGATACGCAGTATTTT.

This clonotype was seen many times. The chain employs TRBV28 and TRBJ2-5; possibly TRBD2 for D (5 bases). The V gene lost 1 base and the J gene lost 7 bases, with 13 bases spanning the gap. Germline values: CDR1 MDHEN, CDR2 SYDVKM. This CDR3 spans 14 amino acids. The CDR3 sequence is CASSLSGELGTQYF. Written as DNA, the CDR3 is TGTGCCAGCAGTTTATCTGGGGAGCTAGGGACCCAGTACTTC.

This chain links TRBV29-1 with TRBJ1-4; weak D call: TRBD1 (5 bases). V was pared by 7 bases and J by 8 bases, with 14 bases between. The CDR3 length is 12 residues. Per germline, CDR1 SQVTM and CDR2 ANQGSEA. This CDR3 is CSGGTVREKLFF. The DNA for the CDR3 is TGCAGCGGGGGGACGGTTCGGGAAAAACTGTTTTTT. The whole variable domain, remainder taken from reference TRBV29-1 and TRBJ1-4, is SAVISQKPSRDICQRGTSLTIQCQVDSQVTMMFWYRQQPGQSLTLIATANQGSEATYESGFVIDKFPISRPNLTFSTLTVSNMSPEDSSIYLCSGGTVREKLFFGSGTQLSVL.